This T cell receptor (beta chain) was documented in a study of cytomegalovirus exposure and HLA in healthy donors. Study-level results: It was only CMV serostatus that was available as immune exposure information. Some TCR beta chains (about 170 of them) were listed as cytomegalovirus-associated. Earlier analysis looked at TCR beta V segments, and most were productive about 90% or about 30% of the time.

V shed 3 bases and J shed 4 bases, with 15 bases lying between them. The V gene's germline CDR1 is LNHDA and CDR2 SQIVND (reference sequence). The CDR3 has 15 residues. Researchers ran the PCR with 60 Vbeta and 13 Jbeta primers. Clones were read by immunoSEQ multiplex PCR, and TCRdb kept only the in-frame ones, dropping some. Of approximately 160,000 clones listed, around 68% are singletons. With regard to this clone: No antigen is known for it.

The clonotype comes from a man aged 50-60 years in good health and CMV-seronegative. Source material: PBMCs. This chain joins TRBV19 and TRBJ1-2, with D maybe TRBD1 (5 bases). Written as DNA, the CDR3 is TGTGCCAGTAGTATTGGAGGGGAAAAGATCTATGGCTACACCTTC. It translates to CASSIGGEKIYGYTF.